The entry below describes one TCR beta chain. Noted treatment: randomized to nivolumab then ipilimumab (arm A) or the reverse (arm B). Live CD3+CD8+ CD19− CD56− cells were sorted from PBMCs. The data derive from a study of sequential checkpoint blockade in melanoma. Study as a whole: Randomization was 1:1 between first-line nivolumab→ipilimumab and ipilimumab→nivolumab. After both sequences, patients received maintenance nivolumab.

CDR1 and CDR2 from the germline V gene are MGHDK and SYGVNS. Trimming removed 5 bases from V and 6 bases from J; junction bases left unmatched: 11. The CDR3 totals 16 residues. Profiling relied on immunoSEQ multiplex PCR, and the TCRdb table lists in-frame clones only, not all of them. The table includes over 10,000 clones, roughly 78% detected once. J is TRBJ2-3 and V is TRBV25-1; 10 bases are shared with TRBD2. This receptor was obtained from a human donor with melanoma. The specimen was CD8+ T cells sorted from blood (inferred from file names), collected from a patient given nivolumab and ipilimumab in sequence. CDR3 protein: CASSFRLAGVGDTQYF. The CDR3 nucleotides are TGTGCCAGCAGTTTTAGGCTAGCGGGAGTGGGGGATACGCAGTATTTT.